The 13 T cell receptor beta chains below were found in one sample sequenced in a study of control samples from healthy donors and cancer patients. Libraries were prepared by immunoSEQ multiplex PCR; TCRdb keeps only in-frame clonotypes and omits some of them. The table records about 26,000 clones, 80% to 85% of them present only once. Sequences were obtained from PBMCs. These receptors were obtained from a man between 60 and 75 years old with colorectal cancer.

The J gene is TRBJ1-2, the V gene TRBV6-5; maybe TRBD1 (6 bases). Trimming pared 4 bases from V and 4 bases from J, leaving 13 bases between. The germline V gene has CDR1 MNHEY and CDR2 SVGAGI. The CDR3 spans 14 residues. CDR3 coding DNA: TGTGCCAGCAGTTCCTCGGACAGTCCCTATGGCTACACCTTC. Encoded protein: CASSSSDSPYGYTF.

The CDR3 bases are TGTGCCAGCAGTCCTCGAAGTTCAGCCAAAAACATTCAGTACTTC. Its translation: CASSPRSSAKNIQYF. The chain couples TRBV5-8 to TRBJ2-4; no firm D call. Trimming shortened V by 5 bases and J by 0 bases, and 12 bases separated the two germline ends. Germline lookup yields CDR1 SGHTS and CDR2 YDEGEE. The CDR3 runs 15 residues.

CDR3 sequence: CASSHTGTSNTGELFF. The DNA for the CDR3 is TGTGCCAGCAGCCACACCGGGACTAGCAACACCGGGGAGCTGTTTTTT. The chain recombines TRBV14 with TRBJ2-2; 9 bases are a match to TRBD2. V lost 3 bases and J lost 2; bases outside the gene matches: 4. The CDR3 covers 16 residues. Germline V CDR1 and CDR2: SGHDN, FVKESK.

This clone was recorded once. The chain links TRBV7-6 to TRBJ2-1; 10 bases align to TRBD1. This CDR3 has 15 amino acids. Germline V gives CDR1 SGHVS, CDR2 FNYEAQ. V dropped 4 bases and J dropped 10; count of bases not matched to a gene: 10. The CDR3, as DNA: TGTGCCAGCAGCTCAAGACAGGGGGCAGGGTACGAGCAGTTCTTC. This gives the protein CASSSRQGAGYEQFF. Full variable domain (remainder filled in from reference TRBV7-6 and TRBJ2-1): GAGVSQSPRYKVTKRGQDVALRCDPISGHVSLYWYRQALGQGPEFLTYFNYEAQQDKSGLPNDRFSAERPEGSISTLTIQRTEQRDSAMYRCASSSRQGAGYEQFFGPGTRLTVL.

The CDR3 region has the DNA TGTGCCAGTAGGGGCCAGGCCTACGAGCAGTACTTC. It specifies CASRGQAYEQYF. The chain joins TRBV19 to TRBJ2-7; no reliable D call. V lost 6 bases to trimming and J lost 2 bases, with 8 bases between them. The CDR3 runs 12 residues. Germline V gene lookup returns CDR1 LNHDA and CDR2 SQIVND (reference sequence). Using reference TRBV19 and TRBJ2-7 for the parts outside the CDR3, the full variable domain is DGGITQSPKYLFRKEGQNVTLSCEQNLNHDAMYWYRQDPGQGLRLIYYSQIVNDFQKGDIAEGYSVSREKKESFPLTVTSAQKNPTAFYLCASRGQAYEQYFGPGTRLTVT.

This rearrangement joins TRBV30 to TRBJ1-2; TRBD1 is a possible D gene (6 bases). The V gene's germline CDR1 is GTSNPN and CDR2 SVGIG (reference sequence). The CDR3 runs 15 residues. V lost 0 bases to trimming and J lost 2 bases, with 13 bases between them. CDR3 coding DNA: TGTGCCTGGAGTGTAGGGGGGGTTTTGAACTATGGCTACACCTTC. This codes for CAWSVGGVLNYGYTF.

Sample share makes this clone large. This chain links TRBV10-2 with TRBJ2-4, with D unresolved. Between the trimmed V and J ends, which lost 2 bases and 10 bases, there was a span of 6 bases. CDR3 size: 11 residues. Germline lookup yields CDR1 WSHSY and CDR2 SAAADI. Written as DNA, the CDR3 is TGCGCCAGCAGTGAGGCCCAGATTCAGTACTTC. Its translation is CASSEAQIQYF.

The V and J genes are TRBV5-8 and TRBJ2-2; the D gene is possibly TRBD2 (6 bases). This CDR3 region has 18 residues. From germline, CDR1 is SGHTS and CDR2 YDEGEE. Trimming took off 3 bases at V and 0 bases at J, with 18 bases between the two ends. CDR3 coding DNA: TGTGCCAGCAGCTACTTCGCTAGCGTCATCGCGAACACCGGGGAGCTGTTTTTT. It yields the protein CASSYFASVIANTGELFF. The whole variable domain, filled in from reference TRBV5-8 and TRBJ2-2, reads EAGVTQSPTHLIKTRGQQATLRCSPISGHTSVYWYQQALGLGLQFLLWYDEGEERNRGNFPPRFSGRQFPNYSSELNVNALELEDSALYLCASSYFASVIANTGELFFGEGSRLTVL.

The V and J genes are TRBV7-9 and TRBJ1-1, with D unresolved. The germline V gene encodes CDR1 SEHNR and CDR2 FQNEAQ (reference sequence). This CDR3 spans 14 amino acids. Trimming removed 1 base from V and 1 base from J, with 7 bases in between. CDR3 bases: TGTGCCAGCAGCTTAGTTTCAGGGAACACTGAAGCTTTCTTT. This encodes CASSLVSGNTEAFF.

The chain links TRBV7-9 to TRBJ1-1; unclear D gene. The CDR3 is 16 amino acids. The germline V and J ends were trimmed by 3 bases and 4 bases, with 18 bases remaining between them. Germline loops: CDR1 SEHNR, CDR2 FQNEAQ (reference sequence). The CDR3 DNA reads as TGTGCCAGCAGCTTGAGGTCAGGAGGTGAGAGCACTGAAGCTTTCTTT. Amino acids: CASSLRSGGESTEAFF.

The gene calls are TRBV5-1 and TRBJ2-7, with TRBD1 matching 7 bases. CDR3 size: 13 residues. Germline CDR1 reads SGHRS; CDR2 reads YFSETQ. Losses at the gene ends were 3 bases for V and 5 bases for J; bases not matched to a gene: 5. CDR3 sequence (DNA): TGCGCCAGCAGCTCGACGACAGGGAACGAGCAGTACTTC. This sequence encodes CASSSTTGNEQYF.

The J gene is TRBJ2-1, the V gene TRBV7-2; 7 nucleotides agree with TRBD2. CDR1 is SGHTA, CDR2 FQGNSA, per germline. The CDR3 runs to 17 residues. V trimming: 0 bases; J trimming: 1 base; junction bases outside the gene matches: 6. Here the CDR3 DNA reads TGTGCCAGCAGCTTAGCAAGTGGGGGGGTATCCTACAATGAGCAGTTCTTC. Translating it yields CASSLASGGVSYNEQFF.

The chain combines TRBV3-1 (or the pseudogene TRBV3-2) with TRBJ2-7; D perhaps matches TRBD1 (5 bases). Germline V CDR1 and CDR2: LGHDT, YNNKEL (reference sequence). Trimming pared 8 bases from V and 4 bases from J, leaving 9 bases between. This CDR3 is built from 11 residues. The CDR3 sequence: CASGRQYEQYF. CDR3 nucleotides: TGTGCCAGCGGCAGACAGTACGAGCAGTACTTC.